This T cell receptor beta chain was profiled in a study of blood T cells in healthy people across ages (dated by TCRdb to the mid-2010s). General notes on the study: In model experiments, roughly one uniquely barcoded TCR beta cDNA molecule per two T cells was captured by template switching. The donors were divided into four age groups: young (average around 17 years), middle-aged (around 37), aged (roughly 66) and long-lived (82). The study measured age-related changes in TCR beta repertoire diversity using deep sequencing normalized with unique cDNA molecular identifiers. For two donors (one aged 18 to 30 and one aged 80 or older), the study analyzed two additional independent replicas of 1 million unique cDNA reads from the same blood draw. To avoid experimental bias, donors of different ages were randomly spread across the sequencing lanes. General findings and caveats noted by the study authors: Conclusive comparison of naive and antigen-experienced compartments was prevented by the profiling of bulk unsorted PBMCs. Estimates of total diversity based on one million sequenced T cells were regarded as lower bounds and as underestimates. Because donor CMV infection status was unknown, age-related changes in expanded clonotypes were potentially confounded. A strong correlation was found between observed TCR beta diversity and the percentage of naive T cells measured by flow cytometry. Compared with the aged group, more naive CD4+ T cells, fewer expanded clones and increased TCR diversity were shown by the long-lived group, suggesting age selection. As age increased, observed TCR beta diversity per million T cells dropped in a roughly linear way, and a significant reduction was already evident by age 40.

Donors were 40 or so systemically healthy Caucasian individuals from Russia aged roughly 6 to 95 years. Approximately 11 milliliters of peripheral blood were drawn from each donor into EDTA-treated Vacutainer tubes. PBMCs were isolated by Ficoll-Paque density-gradient centrifugation, with at least 6 million obtained per sample. Trizol reagent was used to extract total RNA from the PBMCs, yielding at least 5 micrograms per sample. For every donor, flow cytometry on a PBMC aliquot measured the percentage of naive CD45RAhigh/CD27high T cells. Libraries were made using 5' RACE. The sequencer listed for this sample is Illumina HiSeq 2500. A second PCR of roughly 7 to 12 cycles was performed with a sample-barcoded 5' primer and a J-beta primer mix. A unique molecular identifier was introduced onto each TCR beta cDNA molecule by a template-switch 5' adaptor carrying 12 random nucleotides. At least 3 million CDR3-containing paired-end reads were obtained from each sample. The Mint cDNA synthesis kit, primed by a TRBC-specific oligonucleotide, was used to synthesize first-strand cDNA from all RNA. After uracil-DNA glycosylase treatment, a first 18-cycle PCR used universal primers M1SS and BC2_uni_R on all cDNA. In the original analysis: Each sample was normalized by randomly selecting 1 million high-quality reads, each carrying a distinct molecular identifier. Reads with shared molecular identifiers were discarded instead of being binned into consensus sequences. MiTCR, run with a Q25 quality threshold and the strictest error-elimination algorithm, handled CDR3 identification, clonotype clustering and error correction. A nonparametric unseen species model with Euler transformation was used to estimate lower-bound total TCR beta diversity. Clones were called with MiXCR by TCRdb after fastp trimmed the public reads at Q25, and only in-frame beta chains were retained. Identical CDR3 protein sequences are pooled into one entry, listed with their most common genes and DNA. The V and J calls come from TCRdb's annotation, not from the publication. The sample table records about 670,000 distinct CDR3 sequences; roughly 43% of these occur just once. Jointly, the top ten make up about 30% of the sample.

A word on this clonotype: Its antigen remains unidentified. No much larger clone is present one base from it, and per-base qualities are unavailable.

Inclusive of the bounding cysteine and phenylalanine, the CDR3 is 12 residues long. CDR3 DNA only is kept here, 36 bases in frame from base 1. The V end loses 7 bases and the J end loses 4 bases, and a stretch of 14 bases separates them. Via the germline V gene, CDR1 is SQVTM and CDR2 ANQGSEA. This clonotype was obtained from a man at least 80 years old in good health. The chain employs TRBV29-1 and TRBJ2-7; TRBD2 is perhaps the D gene, given 6 matching bases. Input material: blood. The nucleotide sequence reads TGCAGCGGCAGGATGGGGGGTTACGAGCAGTACTTC. Translated, it reads CSGRMGGYEQYF.